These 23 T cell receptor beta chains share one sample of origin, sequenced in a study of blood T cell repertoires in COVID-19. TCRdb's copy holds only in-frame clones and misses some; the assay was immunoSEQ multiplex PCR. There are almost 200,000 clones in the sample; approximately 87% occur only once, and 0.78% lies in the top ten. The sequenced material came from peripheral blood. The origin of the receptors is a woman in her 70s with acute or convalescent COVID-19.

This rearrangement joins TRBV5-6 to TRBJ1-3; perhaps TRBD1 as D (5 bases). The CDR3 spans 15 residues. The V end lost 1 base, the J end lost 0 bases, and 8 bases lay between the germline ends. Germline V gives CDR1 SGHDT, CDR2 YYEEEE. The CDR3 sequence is CASSLTGSSGNTIYF. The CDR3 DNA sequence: TGTGCCAGCAGCTTGACAGGCAGCTCTGGAAACACCATATATTTT.

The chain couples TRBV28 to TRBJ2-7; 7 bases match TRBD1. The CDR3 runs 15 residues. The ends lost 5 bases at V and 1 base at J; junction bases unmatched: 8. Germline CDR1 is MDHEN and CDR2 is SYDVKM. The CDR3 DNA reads TGTGCCAGCAGTCCACAGGGGACCCTTTCCTACGAGCAGTACTTC. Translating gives CASSPQGTLSYEQYF.

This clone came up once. The CDR3 bases are TGTGCCAGCTCACCGAAACAGGACTATGGCTACACCTTC. Encoded protein: CASSPKQDYGYTF. This chain joins TRBV18 and TRBJ1-2; D may be TRBD1 (5 bases). Trimming took off 3 bases at V and 3 bases at J, with 8 bases between the two ends. This CDR3 has 13 amino acids. Germline V CDR1 and CDR2: KGHSH, LQKENI.

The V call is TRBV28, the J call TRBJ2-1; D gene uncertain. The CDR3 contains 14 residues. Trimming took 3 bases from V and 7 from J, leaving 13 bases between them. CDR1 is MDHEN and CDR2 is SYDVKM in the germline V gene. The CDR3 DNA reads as TGTGCCAGCAGTTTTGGCCTGATCTTTAATGAGCAGTTCTTC. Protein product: CASSFGLIFNEQFF.

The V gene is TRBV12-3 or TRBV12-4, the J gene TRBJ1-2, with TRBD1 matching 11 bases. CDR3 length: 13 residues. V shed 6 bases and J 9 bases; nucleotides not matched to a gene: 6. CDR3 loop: CASRDGTGGSYTF. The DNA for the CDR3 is TGTGCCAGCAGGGATGGGACAGGGGGTAGCTACACCTTC.

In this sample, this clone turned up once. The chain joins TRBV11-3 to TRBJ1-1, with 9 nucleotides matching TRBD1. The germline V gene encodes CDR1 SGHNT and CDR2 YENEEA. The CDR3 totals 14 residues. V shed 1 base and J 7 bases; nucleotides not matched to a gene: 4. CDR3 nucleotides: TGTGCCAGCAGCTTAGGCGGACAGGGGATTGAAGCTTTCTTT. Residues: CASSLGGQGIEAFF. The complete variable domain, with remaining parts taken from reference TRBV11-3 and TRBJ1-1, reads EAGVVQSPRYKIIEKKQPVAFWCNPISGHNTLYWYLQNLGQGPELLIRYENEEAVDDSQLPKDRFSAERLKGVDSTLKIQPAELGDSAVYLCASSLGGQGIEAFFGQGTRLTVV.

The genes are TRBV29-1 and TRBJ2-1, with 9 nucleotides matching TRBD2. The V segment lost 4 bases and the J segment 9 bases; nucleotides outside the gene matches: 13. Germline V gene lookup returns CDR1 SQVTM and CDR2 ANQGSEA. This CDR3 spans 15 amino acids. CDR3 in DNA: TGCAGCGTTGGGTACCCAGCGGGGGGCCAGGGTGAGCAGTTCTTC. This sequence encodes CSVGYPAGGQGEQFF.

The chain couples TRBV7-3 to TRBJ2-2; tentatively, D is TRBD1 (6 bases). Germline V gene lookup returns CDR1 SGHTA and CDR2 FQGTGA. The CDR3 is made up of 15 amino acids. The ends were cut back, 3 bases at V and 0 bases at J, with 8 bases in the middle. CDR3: CASSFRGSNTGELFF. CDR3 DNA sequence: TGTGCCAGCAGCTTCAGGGGTTCGAACACCGGGGAGCTGTTTTTT.

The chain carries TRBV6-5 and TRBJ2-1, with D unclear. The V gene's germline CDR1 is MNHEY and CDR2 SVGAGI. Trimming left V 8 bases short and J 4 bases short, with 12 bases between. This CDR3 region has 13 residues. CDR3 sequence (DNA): TGTGCCAGCGTCCCCCCTATTTACAATGAGCAGTTCTTC. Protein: CASVPPIYNEQFF.

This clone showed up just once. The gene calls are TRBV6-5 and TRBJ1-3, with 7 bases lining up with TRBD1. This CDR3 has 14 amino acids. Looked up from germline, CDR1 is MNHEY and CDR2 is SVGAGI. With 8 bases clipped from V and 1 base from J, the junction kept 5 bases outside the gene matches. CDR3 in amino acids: CASFGTASGNTIYF. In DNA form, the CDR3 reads TGTGCCAGCTTCGGGACAGCATCTGGAAACACCATATATTTT.

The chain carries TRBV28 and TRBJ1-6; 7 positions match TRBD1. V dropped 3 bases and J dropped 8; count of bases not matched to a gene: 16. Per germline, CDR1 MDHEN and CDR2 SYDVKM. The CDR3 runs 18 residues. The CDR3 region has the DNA TGTGCCAGCAGTTTTGAGGGGGCCAGGGGCGTGTTTGATTCACCCCTCCACTTT. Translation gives CASSFEGARGVFDSPLHF.

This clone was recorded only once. This CDR3 is CASSREGYEQYF. CDR3 nucleotide sequence: TGTGCCAGCAGTCGCGAGGGTTACGAGCAGTACTTC. This chain connects TRBV12-3 or TRBV12-4 to TRBJ2-7, with D perhaps matching TRBD2 (5 bases). CDR3 size: 12 residues. V was trimmed by 5 bases and J by 4 bases, leaving 9 bases between them.

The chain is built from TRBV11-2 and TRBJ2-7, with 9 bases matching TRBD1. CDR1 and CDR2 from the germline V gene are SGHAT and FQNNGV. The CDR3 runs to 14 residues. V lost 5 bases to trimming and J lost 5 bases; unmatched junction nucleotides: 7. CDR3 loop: CASSRDRGKDEQYF. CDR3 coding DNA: TGTGCCAGCAGCCGCGACAGGGGGAAGGACGAGCAGTACTTC. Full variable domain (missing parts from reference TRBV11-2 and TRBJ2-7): EAGVAQSPRYKIIEKRQSVAFWCNPISGHATLYWYQQILGQGPKLLIQFQNNGVVDDSQLPKDRFSAERLKGVDSTLKIQPAKLEDSAVYLCASSRDRGKDEQYFGPGTRLTVT.

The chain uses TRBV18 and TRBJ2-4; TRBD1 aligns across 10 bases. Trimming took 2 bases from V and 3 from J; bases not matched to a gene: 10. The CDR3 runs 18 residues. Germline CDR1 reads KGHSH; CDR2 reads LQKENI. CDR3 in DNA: TGTGCCAGCTCACCAACCTACGGGACAGGGGTTGGCAAAAACATTCAGTACTTC. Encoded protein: CASSPTYGTGVGKNIQYF.

CDR3: CASSPQGPGNTIYF. CDR3 DNA: TGTGCCAGCAGCCCACAGGGACCTGGAAACACCATATATTTT. The chain combines TRBV3-1 (or the pseudogene TRBV3-2) with TRBJ1-3, with D perhaps TRBD1 (6 bases). Germline CDR1 reads LGHDT; CDR2 reads YNNKEL (reference sequence). The CDR3 has 14 amino acids. Trimming removed 4 bases from V and 2 bases from J, with 9 bases in between.

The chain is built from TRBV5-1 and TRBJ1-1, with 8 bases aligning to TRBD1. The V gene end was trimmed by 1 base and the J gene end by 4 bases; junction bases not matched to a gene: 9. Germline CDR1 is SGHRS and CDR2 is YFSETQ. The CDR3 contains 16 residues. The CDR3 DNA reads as TGCGCCAGCAGCTTGTCCGGGACAGGCGTGCTCACTGAAGCTTTCTTT. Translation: CASSLSGTGVLTEAFF.

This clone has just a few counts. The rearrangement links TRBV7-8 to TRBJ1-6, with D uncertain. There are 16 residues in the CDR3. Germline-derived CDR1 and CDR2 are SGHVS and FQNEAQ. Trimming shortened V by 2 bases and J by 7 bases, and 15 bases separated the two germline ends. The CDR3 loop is CASSLLAGTFNSPLHF. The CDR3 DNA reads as TGTGCCAGCAGCTTATTGGCAGGAACTTTCAATTCACCCCTCCACTTT.

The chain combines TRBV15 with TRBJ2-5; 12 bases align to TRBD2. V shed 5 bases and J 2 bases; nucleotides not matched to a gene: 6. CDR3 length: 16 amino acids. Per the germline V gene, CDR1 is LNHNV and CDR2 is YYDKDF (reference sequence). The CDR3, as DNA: TGTGCCACCAGCGGTGGACTAGCGGGACCACAAGAGACCCAGTACTTC. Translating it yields CATSGGLAGPQETQYF.

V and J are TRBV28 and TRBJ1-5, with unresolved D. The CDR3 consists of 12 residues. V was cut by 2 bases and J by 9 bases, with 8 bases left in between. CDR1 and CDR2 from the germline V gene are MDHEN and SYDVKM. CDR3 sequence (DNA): TGTGCCAGCAGTTTAAACTTACGGCCCCAGCATTTT. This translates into CASSLNLRPQHF.

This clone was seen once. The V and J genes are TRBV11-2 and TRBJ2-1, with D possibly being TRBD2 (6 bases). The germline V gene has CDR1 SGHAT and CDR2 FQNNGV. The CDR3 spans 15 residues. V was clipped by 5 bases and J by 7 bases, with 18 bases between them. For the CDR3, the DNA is TGTGCCAGCAGCCCCCTAGGACGTGGAGGGAATGAGCAGTTCTTC. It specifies CASSPLGRGGNEQFF.

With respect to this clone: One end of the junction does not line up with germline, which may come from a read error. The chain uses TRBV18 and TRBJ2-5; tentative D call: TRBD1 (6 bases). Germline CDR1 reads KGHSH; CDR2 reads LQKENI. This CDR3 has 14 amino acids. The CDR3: CASSPGTYQETQYF. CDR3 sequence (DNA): TGTGCCAGCTCACCGGGGACATACCAGGAGACCCAGTACTTC.

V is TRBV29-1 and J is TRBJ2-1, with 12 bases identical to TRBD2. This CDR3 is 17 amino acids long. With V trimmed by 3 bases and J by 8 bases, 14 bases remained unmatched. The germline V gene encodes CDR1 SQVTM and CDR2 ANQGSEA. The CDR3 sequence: CSVDQLAGGNFFHEQFF. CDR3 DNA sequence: TGCAGCGTTGACCAACTAGCGGGAGGTAATTTCTTCCATGAGCAGTTCTTC.

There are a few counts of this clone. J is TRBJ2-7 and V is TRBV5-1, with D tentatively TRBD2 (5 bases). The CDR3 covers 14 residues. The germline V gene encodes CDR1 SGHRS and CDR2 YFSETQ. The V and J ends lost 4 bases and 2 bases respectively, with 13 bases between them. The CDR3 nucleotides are TGCGCCAGCAGCGTAAGTACCGGGACCTACGAGCAGTACTTC. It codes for CASSVSTGTYEQYF.